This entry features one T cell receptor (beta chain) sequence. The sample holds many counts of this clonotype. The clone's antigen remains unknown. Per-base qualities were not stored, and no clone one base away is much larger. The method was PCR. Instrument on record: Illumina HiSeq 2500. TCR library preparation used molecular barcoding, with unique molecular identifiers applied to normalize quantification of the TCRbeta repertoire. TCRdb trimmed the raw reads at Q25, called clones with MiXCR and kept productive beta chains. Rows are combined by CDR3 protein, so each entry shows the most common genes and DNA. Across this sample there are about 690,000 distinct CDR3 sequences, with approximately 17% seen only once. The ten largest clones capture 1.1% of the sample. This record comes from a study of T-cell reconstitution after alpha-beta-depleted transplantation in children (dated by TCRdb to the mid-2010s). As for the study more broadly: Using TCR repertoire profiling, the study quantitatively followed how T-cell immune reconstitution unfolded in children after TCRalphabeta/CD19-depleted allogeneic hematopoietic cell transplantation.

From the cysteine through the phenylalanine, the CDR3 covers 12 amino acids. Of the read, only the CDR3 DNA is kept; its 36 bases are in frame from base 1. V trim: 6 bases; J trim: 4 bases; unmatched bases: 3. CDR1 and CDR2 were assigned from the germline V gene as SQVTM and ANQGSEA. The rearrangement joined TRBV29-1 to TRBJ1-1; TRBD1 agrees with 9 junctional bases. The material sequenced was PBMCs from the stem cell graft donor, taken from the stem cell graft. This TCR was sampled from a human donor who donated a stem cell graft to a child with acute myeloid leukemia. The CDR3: CSVTGGVTEAFF. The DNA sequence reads TGCAGCGTGACAGGGGGGGTCACTGAAGCTTTCTTT.